The TCR beta chain described here comes from a study of tumor-infiltrating lymphocytes in primary liver carcinoma. General study findings and limits: A significantly higher top-250-clone fraction was found in tumors than in blood (p = 0.039).

They got blood RNA out of unsorted whole blood and also pulled out germline DNA. CDR3 length: 14 amino acids. On this clonotype itself: The target antigen is unknown. The junction does not match germline at one end; this may be a read error.

From 400 to 550 ng total RNA, TCR beta cDNA was generated with a primer in the constant region. Sequencing libraries for TCR beta derived from three nested multiplex PCR rounds that used slightly modified ARM-PCR. Each of the first two PCR rounds ran roughly 9 cycles with TRBV1-TRBV30 forward and C-beta reverse primers. TCRdb independently ran MiXCR on the multiplex PCR reads; one entry per CDR3 protein. The table includes about 180,000 distinct CDR3 sequences, about 60% detected once. The chain combines TRBV12-3 or TRBV12-4 with TRBJ2-3; D not resolved. Sequenced input: peripheral blood. The receptor was derived from a man aged 35-49 years with primary liver carcinoma and hepatitis B virus infection. The CDR3 sequence is CASSTGRHTDTHYF. The CDR3 bases are TGTGCCAGCAGTACCGGGCGCCACACAGATACGCACTATTTT.